This entry features one T cell receptor beta chain sequence. The antigen is not known. Profiling that covered TCR beta VDJ and CDR3 relied on genomic DNA as its template. TCRdb re-analysed the reads in MiXCR, keeping a single row per CDR3 protein. Among under 250,000 distinct CDR3 sequences, about 62% were seen once, and the ten largest hold around 50%. Sequenced patients had shown CD8+CD57+ cell expansion by flow cytometry. The blood sampling took place in patients who had so far received no therapy. This sample is drawn from a study of CD8+CD57+ T cells in acquired aplastic anemia. J was trimmed by 2 bases and V by 1 base; bases with no gene match: 4. This CDR3 has 16 amino acids. Germline V lookup: CDR1 SGDLS, CDR2 YYNGEE. Study-wide findings and caveats: Patients and controls turned out to have twenty-nine CD8+ CDR3 sequences in common.

This TCR was sampled from a human donor with aplastic anemia. This chain joins TRBV9 and TRBJ2-3; 10 bases match TRBD2. The sample consisted of sorted CD4+, CD8+, or CD8+CD57+ T cells (not recorded which) from PBMCs. The CDR3 here is CASSVTAGGNTDTQYF. CDR3 coding DNA: TGTGCCAGCAGCGTAACAGCGGGAGGGAACACAGATACGCAGTATTTT. The variable domain in full, with the rest retrieved from reference TRBV9 and TRBJ2-3, is DSGVTQTPKHLITATGQRVTLRCSPRSGDLSVYWYQQSLDQGLQFLIQYYNGEERAKGNILERFSAQQFPDLHSELNLSSLELGDSALYFCASSVTAGGNTDTQYFGPGTRLTVL.